The clone carrying this T cell receptor (beta chain) was seen ten or more times. Antigen unknown. This sample was taken from a study of response to subunit inactivated influenza vaccine. Findings and limits, study-wide: Authors suggested each seasonal flu vaccination may recruit only limited numbers of new T cells.

TCRdb recomputed calls from the RT-PCR reads with MiXCR, one row per CDR3 protein. The repertoire holds under 550,000 distinct CDR3 sequences, with approximately 7.7% as singletons. Trimming removed 5 bases at V and 0 bases at J, with 11 bases between. CDR1 SGHTA and CDR2 FQGNSA come from the germline V gene. The CDR3 covers 15 residues. The gene calls are TRBV7-2 and TRBJ1-3, with D perhaps TRBD1 (6 bases). Sequenced here: PBMCs from blood, sampled about 23 months after vaccination. The clonotype originates from a man in his fifties or sixties who received an inactivated influenza vaccine. CDR3 in amino acids: CASSPQGFSGNTIYF. Written as DNA, the CDR3 is TGTGCCAGCAGCCCACAGGGTTTCTCTGGAAACACCATATATTTT.